The T cell receptor (beta chain) under discussion was sequenced for a study of blood T cell repertoires in COVID-19. V lost 2 bases, J lost 5 bases, and 9 bases lay in between. This CDR3 spans 14 amino acids. Germline CDR1 reads MNHEY; CDR2 reads SVGAGI. Method: immunoSEQ multiplex PCR; TCRdb's copy keeps in-frame clones and lacks some. The sample holds tens of thousands of clones, around nine tenths seen once. The sequenced sample was peripheral blood. The gene calls are TRBV6-5 and TRBJ2-2; no clear D gene. The sequence came from a man aged 55 to 70 with acute or convalescent COVID-19. The CDR3 DNA follows: TGTGCCAGCAGTTACGATTCGGGTACCGGGGAGCTGTTTTTT. Protein: CASSYDSGTGELFF.